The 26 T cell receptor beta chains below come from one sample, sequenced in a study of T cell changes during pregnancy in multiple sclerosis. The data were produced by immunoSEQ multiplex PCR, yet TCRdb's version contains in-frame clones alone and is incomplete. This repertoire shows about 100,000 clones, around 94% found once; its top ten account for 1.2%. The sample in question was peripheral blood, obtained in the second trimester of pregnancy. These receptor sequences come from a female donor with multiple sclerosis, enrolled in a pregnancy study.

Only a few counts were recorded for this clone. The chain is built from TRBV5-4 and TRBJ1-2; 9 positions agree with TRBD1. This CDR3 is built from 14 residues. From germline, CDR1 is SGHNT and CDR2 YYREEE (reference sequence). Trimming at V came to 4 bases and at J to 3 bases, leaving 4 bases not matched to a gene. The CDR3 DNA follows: TGTGCCAGCAGCAGACAGGGGGTGGACTATGGCTACACCTTC. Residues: CASSRQGVDYGYTF.

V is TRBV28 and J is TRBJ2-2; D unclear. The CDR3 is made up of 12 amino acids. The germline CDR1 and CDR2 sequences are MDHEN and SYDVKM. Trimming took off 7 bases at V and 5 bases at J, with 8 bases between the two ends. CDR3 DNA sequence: TGTGCCAGCAAGGAGCTTACCGGGGAGCTGTTTTTT. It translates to CASKELTGELFF.

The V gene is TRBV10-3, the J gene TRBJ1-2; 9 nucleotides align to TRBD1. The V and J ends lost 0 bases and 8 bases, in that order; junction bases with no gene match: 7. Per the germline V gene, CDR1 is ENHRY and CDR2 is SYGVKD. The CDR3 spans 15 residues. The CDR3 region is CAISESLQGAVGYTF. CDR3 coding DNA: TGTGCCATCAGTGAGTCGTTACAGGGGGCAGTAGGCTACACCTTC.

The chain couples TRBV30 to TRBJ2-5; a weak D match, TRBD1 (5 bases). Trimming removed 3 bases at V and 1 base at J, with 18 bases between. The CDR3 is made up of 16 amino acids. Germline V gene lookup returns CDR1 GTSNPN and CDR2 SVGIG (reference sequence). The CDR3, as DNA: TGTGCCTGGAGCGACGTGGCAGGGCGCTTCCAAGAGACCCAGTACTTC. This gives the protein CAWSDVAGRFQETQYF.

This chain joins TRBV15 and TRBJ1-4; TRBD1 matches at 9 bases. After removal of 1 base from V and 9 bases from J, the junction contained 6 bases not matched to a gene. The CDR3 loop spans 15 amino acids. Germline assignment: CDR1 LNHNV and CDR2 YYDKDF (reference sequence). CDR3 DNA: TGTGCCACCAGCAGAGGCGGGACAGGGTCCAAAAAACTGTTTTTT. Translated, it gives CATSRGGTGSKKLFF. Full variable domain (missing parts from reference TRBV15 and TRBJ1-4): DAMVIQNPRYQVTQFGKPVTLSCSQTLNHNVMYWYQQKSSQAPKLLFHYYDKDFNNEADTPDNFQSRRPNTSFCFLDIRSPGLGDTAMYLCATSRGGTGSKKLFFGSGTQLSVL.

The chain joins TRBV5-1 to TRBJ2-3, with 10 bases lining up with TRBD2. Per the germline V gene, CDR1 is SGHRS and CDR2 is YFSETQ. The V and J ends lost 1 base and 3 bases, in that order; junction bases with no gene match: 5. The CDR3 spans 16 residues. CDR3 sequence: CASSLTSGTLTDTQYF. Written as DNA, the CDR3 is TGCGCCAGCAGCTTGACTAGCGGGACCCTTACAGATACGCAGTATTTT.

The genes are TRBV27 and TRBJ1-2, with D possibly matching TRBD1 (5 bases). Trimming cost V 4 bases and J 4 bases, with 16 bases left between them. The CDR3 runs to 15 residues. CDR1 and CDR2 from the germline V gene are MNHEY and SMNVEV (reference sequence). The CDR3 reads CASSSGDYKSYGYTF. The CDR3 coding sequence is TGTGCCAGCAGTTCGGGGGACTATAAGAGCTATGGCTACACCTTC.

The CDR3 region has the DNA TGTGCCAGCTCACGTAGTGGAGGATTCAATCAGCCCCAGCATTTT. It specifies CASSRSGGFNQPQHF. The chain has TRBV27 and TRBJ1-5, with no clear D. V was clipped by 8 bases and J by 3 bases, with 17 bases between them. CDR3 length: 15 amino acids. Germline CDR1 reads MNHEY; CDR2 reads SMNVEV (reference sequence).

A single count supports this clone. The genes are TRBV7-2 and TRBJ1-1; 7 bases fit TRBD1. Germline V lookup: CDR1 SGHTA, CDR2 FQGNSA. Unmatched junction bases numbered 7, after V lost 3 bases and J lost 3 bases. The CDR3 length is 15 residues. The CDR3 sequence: CASSLVGQRDTEAFF. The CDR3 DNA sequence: TGTGCCAGCAGCTTGGTGGGACAGCGGGACACTGAAGCTTTCTTT.

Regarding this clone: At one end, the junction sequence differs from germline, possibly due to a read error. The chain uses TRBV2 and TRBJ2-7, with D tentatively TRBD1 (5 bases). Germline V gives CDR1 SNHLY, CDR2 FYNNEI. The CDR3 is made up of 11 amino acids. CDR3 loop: CASSEVGQEVF. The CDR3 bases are TGTGCCAGCAGTGAGGTTGGACAAGAAGTCTTC.

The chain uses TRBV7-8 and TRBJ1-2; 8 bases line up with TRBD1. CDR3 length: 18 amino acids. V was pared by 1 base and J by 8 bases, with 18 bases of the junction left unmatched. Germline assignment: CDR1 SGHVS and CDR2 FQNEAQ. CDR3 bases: TGTGCCAGCAGCTTAGGCCCCACCTTGACAGGGGCCCCGGTAGGCTACACCTTC. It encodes CASSLGPTLTGAPVGYTF.

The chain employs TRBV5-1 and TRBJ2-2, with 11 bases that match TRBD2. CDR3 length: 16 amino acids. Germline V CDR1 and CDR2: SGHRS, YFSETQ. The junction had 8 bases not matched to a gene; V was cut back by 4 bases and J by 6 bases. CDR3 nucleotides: TGCGCCAGCAGCCAACAACTAGCGGGGGTCCCCGGGGAGCTGTTTTTT. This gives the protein CASSQQLAGVPGELFF.

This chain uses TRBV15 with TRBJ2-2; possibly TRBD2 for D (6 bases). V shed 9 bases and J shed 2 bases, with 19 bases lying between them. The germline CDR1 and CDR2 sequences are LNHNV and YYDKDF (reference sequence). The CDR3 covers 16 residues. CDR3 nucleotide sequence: TGTGCCACGGGTCTCGGGACTCATTTTAACACCGGGGAGCTGTTTTTT. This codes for CATGLGTHFNTGELFF.

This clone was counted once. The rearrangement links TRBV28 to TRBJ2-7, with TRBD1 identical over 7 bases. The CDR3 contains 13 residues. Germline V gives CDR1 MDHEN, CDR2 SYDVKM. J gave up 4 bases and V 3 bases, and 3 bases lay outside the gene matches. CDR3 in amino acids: CASSLGRGYEQYF. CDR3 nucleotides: TGTGCCAGCAGTTTGGGCAGGGGGTACGAGCAGTACTTC.

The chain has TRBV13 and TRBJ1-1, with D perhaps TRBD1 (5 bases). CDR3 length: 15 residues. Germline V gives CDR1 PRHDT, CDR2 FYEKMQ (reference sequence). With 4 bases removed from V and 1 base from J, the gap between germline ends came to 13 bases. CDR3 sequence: CASSSFRVGNTEAFF. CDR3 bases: TGTGCCAGCAGCTCCTTCAGGGTGGGGAACACTGAAGCTTTCTTT.

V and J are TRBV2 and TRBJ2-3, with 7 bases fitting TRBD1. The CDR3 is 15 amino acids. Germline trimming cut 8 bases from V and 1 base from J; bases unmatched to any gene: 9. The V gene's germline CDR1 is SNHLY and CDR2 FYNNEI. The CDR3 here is CASCFLGQGTDTQYF. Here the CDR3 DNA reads TGTGCCAGCTGCTTTTTAGGACAGGGCACAGATACGCAGTATTTT.

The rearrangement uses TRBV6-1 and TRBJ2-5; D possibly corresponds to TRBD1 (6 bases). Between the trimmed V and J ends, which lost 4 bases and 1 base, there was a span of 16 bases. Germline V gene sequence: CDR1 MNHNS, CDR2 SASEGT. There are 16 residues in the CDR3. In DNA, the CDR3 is TGTGCCAGCAGTGGCTTGGGTGGGACACCCCAAGAGACCCAGTACTTC. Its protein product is CASSGLGGTPQETQYF.

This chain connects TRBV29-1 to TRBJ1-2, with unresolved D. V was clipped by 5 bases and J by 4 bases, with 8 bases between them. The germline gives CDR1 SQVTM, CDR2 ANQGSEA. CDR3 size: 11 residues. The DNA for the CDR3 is TGCAGCGTTTCCTCCAGCTATGGCTACACCTTC. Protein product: CSVSSSYGYTF.

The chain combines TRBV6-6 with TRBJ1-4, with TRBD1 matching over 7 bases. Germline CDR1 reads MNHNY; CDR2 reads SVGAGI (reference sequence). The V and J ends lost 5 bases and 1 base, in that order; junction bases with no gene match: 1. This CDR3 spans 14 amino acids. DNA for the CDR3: TGTGCCAGCAGTAGACAGGGAACTAATGAAAAACTGTTTTTT. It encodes CASSRQGTNEKLFF.

CDR3 loop: CAWSVGGVHNEQFF. Here the CDR3 DNA reads TGTGCCTGGAGTGTAGGCGGGGTCCACAATGAGCAGTTCTTC. This chain connects TRBV30 to TRBJ2-1; a weak D match, TRBD2 (6 bases). The germline gives CDR1 GTSNPN, CDR2 SVGIG (reference sequence). Trimming shortened V by 0 bases and J by 5 bases, and 11 bases separated the two germline ends. This CDR3 has 14 amino acids.

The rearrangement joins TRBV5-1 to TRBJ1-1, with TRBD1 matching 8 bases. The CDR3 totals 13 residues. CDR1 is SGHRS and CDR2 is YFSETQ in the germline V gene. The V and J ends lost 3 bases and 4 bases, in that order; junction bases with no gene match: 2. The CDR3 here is CASSWTGSTEAFF. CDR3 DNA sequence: TGCGCCAGCAGCTGGACAGGGAGCACTGAAGCTTTCTTT.

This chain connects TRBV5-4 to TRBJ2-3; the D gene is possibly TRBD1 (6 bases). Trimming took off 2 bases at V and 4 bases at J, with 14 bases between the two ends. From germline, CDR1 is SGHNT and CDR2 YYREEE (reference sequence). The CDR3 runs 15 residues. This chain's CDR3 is CASSFEGVGADTQYF. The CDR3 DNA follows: TGTGCCAGCAGCTTTGAGGGGGTCGGCGCAGATACGCAGTATTTT.

CDR3 region: CASSLDSGGRAFF. The CDR3 bases are TGTGCCAGCAGCTTAGACTCAGGGGGCCGAGCTTTCTTT. The rearrangement links TRBV7-9 to TRBJ1-1, with TRBD1 matching over 8 bases. The J segment lost 10 bases and the V segment lost 1 base, leaving 5 bases of the junction unmatched. CDR3 length: 13 amino acids. CDR1 and CDR2 (germline): SEHNR, FQNEAQ (reference sequence).

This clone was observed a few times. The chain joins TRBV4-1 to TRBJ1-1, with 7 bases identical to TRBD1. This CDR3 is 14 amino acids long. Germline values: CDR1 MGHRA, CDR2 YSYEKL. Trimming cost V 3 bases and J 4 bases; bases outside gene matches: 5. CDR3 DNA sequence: TGCGCCAGCAGCCATAGACAGGGAGGCACTGAAGCTTTCTTT. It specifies CASSHRQGGTEAFF.

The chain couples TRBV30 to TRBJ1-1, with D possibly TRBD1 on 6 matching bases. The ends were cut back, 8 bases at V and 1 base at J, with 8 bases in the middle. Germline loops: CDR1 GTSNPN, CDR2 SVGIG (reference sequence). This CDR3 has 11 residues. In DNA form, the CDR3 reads TGTGCCCAGGGGAAGAACACTGAAGCTTTCTTT. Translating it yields CAQGKNTEAFF. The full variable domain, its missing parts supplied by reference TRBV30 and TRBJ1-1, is SQTIHQWPATLVQPVGSPLSLECTVEGTSNPNLYWYRQAAGRGLQLLFYSVGIGQISSEVPQNLSASRPQDRQFILSSKKLLLSDSGFYLCAQGKNTEAFFGQGTRLTVV.

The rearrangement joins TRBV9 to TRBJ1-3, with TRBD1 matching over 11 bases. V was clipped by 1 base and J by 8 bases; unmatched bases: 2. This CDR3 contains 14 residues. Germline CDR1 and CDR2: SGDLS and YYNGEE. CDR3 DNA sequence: TGTGCCAGCAGCGTATTGGACAGGGGGCACACCATATATTTT. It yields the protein CASSVLDRGHTIYF.